This T cell receptor beta chain originates from a study of T cell repertoires in cytomegalovirus infection. Whole-study context: Public TCR beta signatures provided an indication of both CMV infection and a matching HLA type. Findings and limits, study-wide: CMV-specific TCR beta clonotypes restricted by HLA-C were the ones dominating the ex vivo response. Cumulative frequency of public TCR beta families picked out carriers of CMV plus the relevant HLA.

CDR3 length equals 16 residues. V lost 1 base and J lost 6; bases outside the gene matches: 6. The germline V gene has CDR1 SGHTA and CDR2 FQGNSA. TCRdb itself ran the reads through MiXCR, one entry per CDR3 protein. Among around 100,000 distinct CDR3 sequences, less than 25% were seen once, and the ten largest hold 39%. This clonotype was seen ten or more times. The antigen remains undetermined. Input material: CD8+ T cells from PBMCs. This receptor was taken from a human donor in good health (CMV status not recorded). Some clones in this sample may be carry-over from other donors' samples. The V call is TRBV7-2, the J call TRBJ2-2; 9 bases are shared with TRBD2. The CDR3 DNA reads as TGTGCCAGCAGCTTAGTGGGCGGGGGGGCGTCCGGGGAGCTGTTTTTT. It encodes CASSLVGGGASGELFF.